This T cell receptor beta chain is drawn from a study of T cell changes during pregnancy in multiple sclerosis. Generated by immunoSEQ multiplex PCR, the TCRdb table keeps only in-frame clones and is missing some. The table lists under 80,000 clones, about 93% of them singletons. This clone was picked up one time. The germline CDR1 and CDR2 sequences are SGHRS and YFSETQ. This CDR3 is 17 amino acids long. The ends were cut back, 0 bases at V and 0 bases at J, with 15 bases in the middle. This chain links TRBV5-1 with TRBJ2-5; possible D gene TRBD1, 5 bases. The input for sequencing was CD4+ T cells from peripheral blood mononuclear cells, taken in the second trimester of pregnancy. This receptor was taken from a female donor with multiple sclerosis, enrolled in a pregnancy study. CDR3 protein: CASSLGRATWYQETQYF. The CDR3 DNA sequence: TGCGCCAGCAGCTTGGGCAGGGCGACTTGGTACCAAGAGACCCAGTACTTC.